This record covers a single TCR beta chain. This table comes from immunoSEQ multiplex PCR, and its TCRdb copy is limited to in-frame clones, with some not included. The data show about 64,000 clones, with over 75% seen just once and about 9.1% held by the top ten. This entry comes from a study of blood T cell repertoires in COVID-19. CDR3 length: 14 amino acids. The germline CDR1 and CDR2 sequences are LNHDA and SQIVND (reference sequence). J gave up 5 bases and V 3 bases, and 6 bases lay outside the gene matches. This TCR came from an elderly woman with active COVID-19. Sequencing was done on a sample of peripheral blood. V gene TRBV19 combines with J gene TRBJ1-1, with TRBD1 identical over 7 bases. CDR3 protein: CASSIEGAETEAFF. The CDR3 DNA sequence: TGTGCCAGTAGTATTGAGGGGGCAGAGACTGAAGCTTTCTTT.